A single sample is the source of the 10 T cell receptor beta chains below, sequenced in a study of blood T cell repertoires in COVID-19. The protocol was immunoSEQ multiplex PCR, while the TCRdb copy is restricted to in-frame clones and leaves out a portion. The sample has about 400,000 clones, about 87% seen once. Source material: peripheral blood. These receptors originate from a human donor in a cohort sampled during active COVID-19.

This clone was seen a single time. Other DNA sequences in the same sample also yield this CDR3. The genes are TRBV30 and TRBJ2-5, with 10 positions matching TRBD2. CDR1 GTSNPN and CDR2 SVGIG come from the germline V gene (reference sequence). CDR3 length equals 13 residues. Unmatched junction bases numbered 2, after V lost 5 bases and J lost 2 bases. CDR3 nucleotide sequence: TGTGCCTGGGGACTAGCGGCACAAGAGACCCAGTACTTC. This encodes CAWGLAAQETQYF.

The J gene is TRBJ2-5, the V gene TRBV6-1, with 7 positions matching TRBD1. CDR1 MNHNS and CDR2 SASEGT come from the germline V gene. After removal of 4 bases from V and 1 base from J, the junction contained 9 bases not matched to a gene. This CDR3 contains 16 residues. CDR3 residues: CASSASDRPIQETQYF. CDR3 sequence (DNA): TGTGCCAGCAGTGCGTCGGACAGGCCTATCCAAGAGACCCAGTACTTC.

The gene calls are TRBV6-4 and TRBJ2-2; D is undetermined. Trimming took off 3 bases at V and 2 bases at J, with 10 bases between the two ends. The germline V gene has CDR1 MRHNA and CDR2 SNTAGT. This CDR3 is 15 amino acids long. DNA of the CDR3: TGTGCCAGCAGTGAATCGGAGACTAACACCGGGGAGCTGTTTTTT. Translation: CASSESETNTGELFF.

The chain links TRBV14 to TRBJ1-4; 9 bases are a match to TRBD1. Germline CDR1 reads SGHDN; CDR2 reads FVKESK. With V trimmed by 0 bases and J by 4 bases, 12 bases remained unmatched. The CDR3 spans 19 residues. The CDR3 region has the DNA TGTGCCAGCAGCCAAGACCTAATTTCGTGGACAGGGGTTAATGAAAAACTGTTTTTT. This encodes CASSQDLISWTGVNEKLFF.

J is TRBJ2-3 and V is TRBV29-1, with TRBD2 matching 9 bases. V gave up 7 bases and J gave up 1 base; unmatched junction bases: 3. CDR1 and CDR2 from the germline V gene are SQVTM and ANQGSEA. The length of the CDR3 is 13 residues. The CDR3 spells CSDRLAGTDTQYF. As DNA, the CDR3 is TGCAGCGACCGACTAGCGGGCACAGATACGCAGTATTTT.

The rearrangement links TRBV4-2 to TRBJ2-1; D is uncertain. Germline CDR1 is LGHNA and CDR2 is YNFKEQ. The CDR3 consists of 13 residues. The V and J ends lost 6 bases and 7 bases respectively, with 13 bases between them. The CDR3 region is CASSVLRVNEQFF. CDR3 DNA: TGTGCCAGCAGTGTTCTGAGAGTGAATGAGCAGTTCTTC.

The V call is TRBV4-1, the J call TRBJ1-2; 7 bases are shared with TRBD1. The CDR3 contains 16 residues. CDR1 is MGHRA, CDR2 YSYEKL, per germline. Germline trimming cut 2 bases from V and 1 base from J; bases unmatched to any gene: 7. The CDR3 DNA reads TGCGCCAGCAGCCAATCTAGGGGGCTCCTTAACTATGGCTACACCTTC. Protein product: CASSQSRGLLNYGYTF.

The chain has TRBV19 and TRBJ1-2; TRBD1 might be the D (6 bases). The CDR3 length is 16 residues. Germline CDR1 LNHDA, CDR2 SQIVND (reference sequence). V dropped 6 bases and J dropped 4 bases, with 21 bases sitting between them. The CDR3 nucleotides are TGTGCCAGTAGCACAAACAGGGCCCCACAGCTCTATGGCTACACCTTC. Translated, it gives CASSTNRAPQLYGYTF.

CDR3 sequence reads: CASSYSHRNTEAFF. CDR3 DNA sequence: TGTGCCAGCAGTTACTCGCACAGAAACACTGAAGCTTTCTTT. The chain couples TRBV6-5 to TRBJ1-1; D gene ambiguous. Per germline, CDR1 MNHEY and CDR2 SVGAGI. The V end lost 0 bases, the J end lost 2 bases, and 7 bases lay between the germline ends. CDR3 size: 14 residues.

The chain uses TRBV30 and TRBJ1-2; a possible D gene is TRBD1 (5 bases). Germline loops: CDR1 GTSNPN, CDR2 SVGIG (reference sequence). V was clipped by 4 bases and J by 2 bases, with 20 bases between them. The CDR3 contains 16 residues. The CDR3 sequence: CAWTRRGGEPNYGYTF. CDR3 coding DNA: TGTGCCTGGACCCGCCGTGGGGGGGAACCCAACTATGGCTACACCTTC.